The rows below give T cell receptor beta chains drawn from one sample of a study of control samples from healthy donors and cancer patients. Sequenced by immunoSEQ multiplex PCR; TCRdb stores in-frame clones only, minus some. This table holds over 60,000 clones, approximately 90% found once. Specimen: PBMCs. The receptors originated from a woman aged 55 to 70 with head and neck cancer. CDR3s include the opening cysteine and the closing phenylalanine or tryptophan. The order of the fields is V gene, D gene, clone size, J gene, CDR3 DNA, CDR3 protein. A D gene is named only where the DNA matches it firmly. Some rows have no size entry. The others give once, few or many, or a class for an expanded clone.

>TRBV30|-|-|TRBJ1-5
TGTGCCTGGACCCCTCAGGGATTGAATCAGCCCCAGCATTTT
CAWTPQGLNQPQHF
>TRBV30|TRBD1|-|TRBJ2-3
TGTGCCTGGAGTGTTACCGGGACAGGGGGCGCGAATACGCAGTATTTT
CAWSVTGTGGANTQYF
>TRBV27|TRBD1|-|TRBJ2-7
TGTGCCAGCAGTTCAGACAGGGGCGCCTACGAGCAGTACTTC
CASSSDRGAYEQYF
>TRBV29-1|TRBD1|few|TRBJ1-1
TGCAGCGTACTCCCGGGACAGGGCTTTAACACTGAAGCTTTCTTT
CSVLPGQGFNTEAFF
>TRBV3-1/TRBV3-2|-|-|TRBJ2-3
TGTGCCAGCAGCCAGGGGGGTACGCAGTATTTT
CASSQGGTQYF
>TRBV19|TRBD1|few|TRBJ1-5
TGTGCCAGTAGTGGCCGGGACAGGGGGCGCTTGTGGTTTCAGCCCCAGCATTTT
CASSGRDRGRLWFQPQHF
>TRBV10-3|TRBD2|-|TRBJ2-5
TGTGCCATCAGTGGACTAGCCACAGAGACCCAGTACTTC
CAISGLATETQYF
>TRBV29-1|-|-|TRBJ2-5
TGCAGCGTTGAGGTGGGGGGGCGCGAGACCCAGTACTTC
CSVEVGGRETQYF
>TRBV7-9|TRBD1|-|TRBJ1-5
TGTGCCAGCAGCTTGTGGGACAGGGTTCAGCCCCAGCATTTT
CASSLWDRVQPQHF
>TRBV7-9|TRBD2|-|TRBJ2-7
TGTGCCAGCAGCTTATCACTAGCGGGGGTCTTCGAGCAGTACTTC
CASSLSLAGVFEQYF
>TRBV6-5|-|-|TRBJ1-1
TGTGCCACCACCTCCAGGGGTTCAGGAACTGAAGCTTTCTTT
CATTSRGSGTEAFF
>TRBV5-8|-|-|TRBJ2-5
TGTGCCAGCAGCCCCCGAAGGGAGACCCAGTACTTC
CASSPRRETQYF
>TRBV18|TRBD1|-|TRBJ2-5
TGTGCCAGCTCGAATTCTAACCCGGGACAGGGGAAAGAGACCCAGTACTTC
CASSNSNPGQGKETQYF
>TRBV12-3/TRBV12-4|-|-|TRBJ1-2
TGTGCCAGCAGTTTGCCGGTATACTATGGCTACACCTTC
CASSLPVYYGYTF
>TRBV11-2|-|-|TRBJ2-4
TGTGCCAGCAGCTTAGGGGGGGGCTTAGCCAAAAACATTCAGTACTTC
CASSLGGGLAKNIQYF
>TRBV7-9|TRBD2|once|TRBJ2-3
TGTGCCAGCAGCTTAGCAACTAGCGGGACCGGCACAGATACGCAGTATTTT
CASSLATSGTGTDTQYF
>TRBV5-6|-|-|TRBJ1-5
TGTGCCAGCAGCTACCTCGGGGAGGGGAGGAATCAGCCCCAGCATTTT
CASSYLGEGRNQPQHF
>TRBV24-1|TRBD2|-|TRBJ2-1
TGTGCCACCAGTGATCCTAGCGGGAGCTTCAATGAGCAGTTCTTC
CATSDPSGSFNEQFF
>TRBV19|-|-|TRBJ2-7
TGTGCCAGTAGTACTATGACAGAGAACTACGAGCAGTACTTC
CASSTMTENYEQYF
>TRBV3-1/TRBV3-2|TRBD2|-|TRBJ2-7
TGTGCCAGCAGCCAAGGTTTACTAGCGGGAGCGTACGAGCAGTACTTC
CASSQGLLAGAYEQYF
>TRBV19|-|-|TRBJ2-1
TGTGCCAGTAGCATCCAATGGGGGTACAATGAGCAGTTCTTC
CASSIQWGYNEQFF
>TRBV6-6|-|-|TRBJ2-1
TGTGCCAGCAGTTACTCGTCGGGAGTTTACAATGAGCAGTTCTTC
CASSYSSGVYNEQFF
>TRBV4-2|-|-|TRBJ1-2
TGTGCCAGCAGCCAAGGGGCCCAGGCTGGGGGCTACACCTTC
CASSQGAQAGGYTF